This T cell receptor (beta chain) was profiled in a study of multiple sclerosis patients with progressive multifocal leukoencephalopathy. The protocol was immunoSEQ multiplex PCR, while the TCRdb copy is restricted to in-frame clones and leaves out a portion. The sample lists about 28,000 clones, roughly 91% occurring once. Germline CDR1 and CDR2: MNHEY and SVGAGI. V dropped 0 bases and J dropped 6 bases, with 8 bases sitting between them. The CDR3 loop spans 13 amino acids. Time point indicated: before natalizumab initiation. T0 refers to blood drawn before natalizumab was first infused. This receptor was identified in a human donor with multiple sclerosis. V and J are TRBV6-5 and TRBJ1-2; no firm D call. The specimen sequenced was PBMCs. CDR3 DNA: TGTGCCAGCAGTTACTCGAATGGGCATGGCTACACCTTC. This codes for CASSYSNGHGYTF.